Here is one TCR beta chain with its context. Its antigen is currently unknown. CD45RO-negative, CCR7-selected cells formed the naive CD8 fraction, which excluded terminally differentiated effector memory CD45RA+ cells. Donors had no recently reported acute infections or vaccinations and were HIV-negative. Only Caucasian adults living in Nashville, Tennessee made up the donor group. These data are taken from a study of shared clonotypes between healthy human individuals. Regarding the study as a whole: There were few donors, and this limited the genetic and exposure-history diversity represented. Shared across a few donors were around 5% of the naive CD4 clonotypes.

V was trimmed by 5 bases and J by 0 bases, leaving 17 bases between them. Looked up from germline, CDR1 is LNHDA and CDR2 is SQIVND (reference sequence). CDR3 length equals 16 residues. TCRdb's copy holds only in-frame clones and misses some; the assay was immunoSEQ multiplex PCR. The sample lists about 2.1 million clones, around 93% occurring once. The chain employs TRBV19 and TRBJ2-7; a weak D match, TRBD2 (5 bases). The sequence came from a man in his late teens or twenties in good health. Some clones in this sample may be carry-over from other donors' samples. The sequencing input was naive CD8+ T cells from PBMCs. CDR3 region: CASSAERGYSSYEQYF. In DNA form, the CDR3 reads TGTGCCAGTAGTGCCGAACGGGGTTACAGCTCCTACGAGCAGTACTTC.